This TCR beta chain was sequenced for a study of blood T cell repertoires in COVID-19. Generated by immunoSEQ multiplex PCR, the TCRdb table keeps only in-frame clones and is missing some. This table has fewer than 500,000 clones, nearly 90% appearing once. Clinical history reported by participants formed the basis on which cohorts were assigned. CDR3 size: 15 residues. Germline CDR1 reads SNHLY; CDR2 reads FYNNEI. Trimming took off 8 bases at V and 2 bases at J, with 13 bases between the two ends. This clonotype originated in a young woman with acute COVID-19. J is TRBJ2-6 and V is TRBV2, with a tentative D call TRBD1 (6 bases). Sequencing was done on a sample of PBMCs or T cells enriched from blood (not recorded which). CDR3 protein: CASDRQGTGANVLTF. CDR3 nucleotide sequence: TGTGCCAGCGACCGGCAGGGGACTGGGGCCAACGTCCTGACTTTC.